This TCR beta chain was found in a study of T cells expressing NK-cell markers. Background on the study: Each TCR beta repertoire originated in sorted T cells that were CD3+CD56+NKG2C+, CD3+CD56+NKG2C- or CD3+CD56-NKG2C+. Study results and caveats: Evidence did not settle whether expanded NKG2C+ T cell clones targeted HCMV. Also leading the CD3+CD56-NKG2C+ fraction in several donors were these clonotypes.

There are 14 residues in the CDR3. The germline gives CDR1 LGHNT, CDR2 FRNRAP. A remark on this clonotype: Its antigen is undetermined.

UMIs were included in TCR beta cDNA generated by 5'RACE template switching. Reanalyzing the 5' RACE reads, TCRdb keeps one entry per CDR3 protein, without DNA. The sample features 350,000 to 450,000 distinct CDR3 sequences, with roughly 5.2% in its top ten. This clonotype was sampled from a man aged 18 to 69 in good health. Material for sequencing was blood T cells: a sorted CD56 or NKG2C T cell subset, CD4+ or CD8+ T cells, or bulk PBMC T cells (not recorded which). The genes are TRBV12-5 and TRBJ2-1; TCRdb's D call of TRBD1 is untestable without DNA. This CDR3 reads CASGLERWGYEQFF.